The sequence of this T cell receptor beta chain was determined in a study of cytomegalovirus exposure and HLA in healthy donors. As for the study in general: Unique TCR beta sequences numbering approximately 120 million came from around 180 million T cells in an earlier analysis. The early release's HLA-typed donors yielded 65 million to 85 million unique TCRs. General study results and limits: V- and J-gene trimming in TCR beta was tied to a missense DCLRE1C variant by an analysis performed later.

The PCR used 60 Vbeta and 13 Jbeta primers. Some clones are missing from TCRdb's copy, which holds only in-frame ones; the method was immunoSEQ multiplex PCR. Of roughly 200,000 clones listed, roughly 85% are singletons. With respect to this clone: The antigen remains undetermined.

Germline V gene sequence: CDR1 SGHTA, CDR2 FQGNSA. Germline trimming cut 4 bases from V and 4 bases from J; bases unmatched to any gene: 8. This CDR3 comprises 16 residues. J is TRBJ2-2 and V is TRBV7-2; the match to TRBD2 covers 8 bases. The sample consisted of PBMCs. This receptor was taken from a woman aged 25 to 39 in good health and CMV-seropositive. In DNA form, the CDR3 reads TGTGCCAGCAGCTCCGGACTAGCCTGGGGCACCGGGGAGCTGTTTTTT. Translated: CASSSGLAWGTGELFF.